This T cell receptor beta chain derives from a study of cytomegalovirus exposure and HLA in healthy donors. Findings of the study overall: Rarity held for most TCR sequences, but there were some public TCRs that occurred in many donors. In a later analysis, specific HLA alleles were associated with approximately 16,000 TCR beta sequences at a 0.05 false discovery rate. Presence/absence comparisons presumed near-even sequencing depth among donors.

In germline, CDR1 is MGHRA, CDR2 YSYEKL. The V segment lost 0 bases and the J segment 2 bases; nucleotides outside the gene matches: 2. The CDR3 spans 16 residues. Points on this clone: Antigen specificity is unknown.

The PCR made use of 60 Vbeta and 13 Jbeta primers. Clones were read by immunoSEQ multiplex PCR, and TCRdb kept only the in-frame ones, dropping some. The table has about 210,000 clones, about 85% seen once. The source material was PBMCs. This TCR derives from a woman aged 50 to 60 in good health and CMV-seropositive. This chain links TRBV4-1 with TRBJ2-2, with 8 bases matching TRBD2. CDR3 protein: CASSQDTSGNTGELFF. The DNA for the CDR3 is TGCGCCAGCAGCCAAGATACTAGCGGCAACACCGGGGAGCTGTTTTTT.